The rows below give T cell receptor beta chains drawn from one sample of a study of cytomegalovirus exposure and HLA in healthy donors. Assay used: immunoSEQ multiplex PCR; TCRdb lists only in-frame clones, some missing. The data contain under 200,000 clones, approximately 84% of them seen just once; the ten biggest clones take up roughly 7%. Sequencing was performed on PBMCs. The receptors here all came from a man aged 18 to 29 in good health and CMV-seropositive. CDR3s include the opening cysteine and the closing phenylalanine or tryptophan. The order of the fields is D gene, V gene, J gene, clone size, CDR3 protein, CDR3 DNA. The D gene is left open where the match is weak. Clone size, where shown, is once, few, many, or a class for clones that have expanded.

d_call: TRBD2
v_call: TRBV9
j_call: TRBJ2-1
clone_size: .
cdr3_aa: CASSGTSGGYYNEQFF
cdr3_nt: TGTGCCAGCAGCGGGACTAGCGGGGGTTACTACAATGAGCAGTTCTTC

d_call: TRBD1
v_call: TRBV7-2
j_call: TRBJ2-2
clone_size: .
cdr3_aa: CASSLTGAGELFF
cdr3_nt: TGTGCCAGCAGCTTAACAGGGGCCGGGGAGCTGTTTTTT

d_call: .
v_call: TRBV6-1
j_call: TRBJ2-3
clone_size: .
cdr3_aa: CASRRDFTDTQYF
cdr3_nt: TGTGCCTCCCGGAGGGACTTCACAGATACGCAGTATTTT

d_call: TRBD1
v_call: TRBV9
j_call: TRBJ2-5
clone_size: .
cdr3_aa: CASSGGTGGETQYF
cdr3_nt: TGTGCCAGCAGCGGGGGGACAGGGGGAGAGACCCAGTACTTC

d_call: .
v_call: TRBV10-3
j_call: TRBJ1-4
clone_size: .
cdr3_aa: CAISDGTGIHEKLFF
cdr3_nt: TGTGCCATCAGTGATGGTACAGGGATACATGAAAAACTGTTTTTT

d_call: .
v_call: TRBV18
j_call: TRBJ1-5
clone_size: .
cdr3_aa: CASSPLGSSNQPQHF
cdr3_nt: TGTGCCAGCTCACCCCTAGGATCTAGCAATCAGCCCCAGCATTTT

d_call: .
v_call: TRBV6-5
j_call: TRBJ2-1
clone_size: .
cdr3_aa: CASSSDNEQFF
cdr3_nt: TGTGCCAGCAGTTCAGACAATGAGCAGTTCTTC

d_call: TRBD2
v_call: TRBV28
j_call: TRBJ2-7
clone_size: once
cdr3_aa: CASSPGLAGVGEQYF
cdr3_nt: TGTGCCAGCAGTCCCGGACTAGCGGGAGTTGGAGAGCAGTACTTC

d_call: .
v_call: TRBV20-1
j_call: TRBJ2-5
clone_size: .
cdr3_aa: CGVAGQETQYF
cdr3_nt: TGCGGAGTGGCGGGGCAAGAGACCCAGTACTTC

d_call: .
v_call: TRBV7-6
j_call: TRBJ2-2
clone_size: .
cdr3_aa: CASSSGSGELFF
cdr3_nt: TGTGCCAGCAGCTCTGGCTCCGGGGAGCTGTTTTTT

d_call: .
v_call: TRBV30
j_call: TRBJ2-5
clone_size: .
cdr3_aa: CAWTGGETQYF
cdr3_nt: TGTGCCTGGACTGGAGGAGAGACCCAGTACTTC

d_call: .
v_call: TRBV19
j_call: TRBJ2-5
clone_size: few
cdr3_aa: CASSSQGQETQYF
cdr3_nt: TGTGCCAGTAGTTCTCAGGGCCAAGAGACCCAGTACTTC

d_call: .
v_call: TRBV11-2
j_call: TRBJ1-5
clone_size: few
cdr3_aa: CASSLASGPQHF
cdr3_nt: TGTGCCAGCAGCTTAGCCTCGGGGCCCCAGCATTTT

d_call: TRBD1
v_call: TRBV18
j_call: TRBJ1-1
clone_size: .
cdr3_aa: CASSPRGPGNTEAFF
cdr3_nt: TGTGCCAGCTCACCAAGGGGGCCGGGGAACACTGAAGCTTTCTTT

d_call: .
v_call: TRBV9
j_call: TRBJ2-1
clone_size: .
cdr3_aa: CASSVDLAGEQFF
cdr3_nt: TGTGCCAGCAGCGTAGATTTAGCTGGGGAGCAGTTCTTC

d_call: .
v_call: TRBV5-4
j_call: TRBJ2-2
clone_size: few
cdr3_aa: CASSLISTGELFF
cdr3_nt: TGTGCCAGCAGCTTGATCTCCACCGGGGAGCTGTTTTTT

d_call: .
v_call: TRBV30
j_call: TRBJ1-2
clone_size: .
cdr3_aa: CAWTGRTENYGYTF
cdr3_nt: TGTGCCTGGACCGGAAGGACAGAGAACTATGGCTACACCTTC

d_call: .
v_call: TRBV29-1
j_call: TRBJ2-2
clone_size: .
cdr3_aa: CSVEGRGNTGELFF
cdr3_nt: TGCAGCGTTGAGGGGCGGGGGAACACCGGGGAGCTGTTTTTT

d_call: .
v_call: TRBV4-1
j_call: TRBJ1-5
clone_size: .
cdr3_aa: CASSPYYSNQPQHF
cdr3_nt: TGCGCCAGCAGCCCCTATTATAGCAATCAGCCCCAGCATTTT

d_call: TRBD2
v_call: TRBV28
j_call: TRBJ2-3
clone_size: once
cdr3_aa: CASSPPWSGVVDTQYF
cdr3_nt: TGTGCCAGCAGTCCCCCTTGGAGCGGGGTGGTAGATACGCAGTATTTT

d_call: TRBD2
v_call: TRBV5-1
j_call: TRBJ2-1
clone_size: .
cdr3_aa: CASSSRSAGSYNEQFF
cdr3_nt: TGCGCCAGCAGCTCCAGGTCAGCGGGATCATACAATGAGCAGTTCTTC

d_call: .
v_call: TRBV7-9
j_call: TRBJ2-7
clone_size: .
cdr3_aa: CASSLDRAAHEQYF
cdr3_nt: TGTGCCAGCAGCTTAGACAGGGCGGCCCACGAGCAGTACTTC

d_call: TRBD1
v_call: TRBV5-4
j_call: TRBJ2-2
clone_size: .
cdr3_aa: CASSRDRSGGELFF
cdr3_nt: TGTGCCAGCAGCCGGGACAGATCTGGTGGGGAGCTGTTTTTT

d_call: .
v_call: TRBV27
j_call: TRBJ2-5
clone_size: .
cdr3_aa: CASSLSGGRVTQYF
cdr3_nt: TGTGCCAGCAGTTTAAGTGGCGGCAGGGTGACCCAGTACTTC

d_call: TRBD1
v_call: TRBV6-1
j_call: TRBJ1-2
clone_size: once
cdr3_aa: CASSLDREDYGYTF
cdr3_nt: TGTGCCAGCAGCTTGGACAGGGAGGACTATGGCTACACCTTC

d_call: TRBD1
v_call: TRBV6-5
j_call: TRBJ2-7
clone_size: .
cdr3_aa: CASSRDRDSSYEQYF
cdr3_nt: TGTGCCAGCAGCCGGGACAGGGACAGCTCCTACGAGCAGTACTTC

d_call: TRBD2
v_call: TRBV4-1
j_call: TRBJ2-7
clone_size: .
cdr3_aa: CASSRVVATGGDYEQYF
cdr3_nt: TGCGCCAGCAGCCGTGTGGTGGCTACCGGGGGGGATTACGAGCAGTACTTC

d_call: TRBD1
v_call: TRBV5-4
j_call: TRBJ2-7
clone_size: .
cdr3_aa: CASSGGQVPGEQYF
cdr3_nt: TGTGCCAGCAGCGGGGGACAGGTCCCGGGGGAGCAGTACTTC

d_call: TRBD1
v_call: TRBV27
j_call: TRBJ1-3
clone_size: .
cdr3_aa: CASSRQGSGNTIYF
cdr3_nt: TGTGCCAGCAGCCGACAGGGGTCCGGAAACACCATATATTTT

d_call: .
v_call: TRBV30
j_call: TRBJ2-2
clone_size: once
cdr3_aa: CAWSVNRGSTGELFF
cdr3_nt: TGTGCCTGGAGTGTAAATAGGGGCTCAACCGGGGAGCTGTTTTTT

d_call: .
v_call: TRBV25-1
j_call: TRBJ1-1
clone_size: .
cdr3_aa: CASSETGKAEAFF
cdr3_nt: TGTGCCAGCAGTGAAACAGGGAAGGCTGAAGCTTTCTTT

d_call: TRBD1
v_call: TRBV7-9
j_call: TRBJ2-7
clone_size: few
cdr3_aa: CASSLVGGQGNEQYF
cdr3_nt: TGTGCCAGCAGCTTAGTGGGGGGACAGGGAAACGAGCAGTACTTC

d_call: TRBD1
v_call: TRBV19
j_call: TRBJ1-1
clone_size: .
cdr3_aa: CASSPDRSLSRTFF
cdr3_nt: TGTGCCAGTAGTCCGGACAGGTCTCTCTCCCGGACTTTCTTT

d_call: TRBD2
v_call: TRBV4-1
j_call: TRBJ2-7
clone_size: .
cdr3_aa: CASSQVAPGTSGSSYEQYF
cdr3_nt: TGCGCCAGCAGCCAAGTTGCGCCCGGGACTAGCGGGAGCTCCTACGAGCAGTACTTC

d_call: .
v_call: TRBV5-5
j_call: TRBJ1-2
clone_size: .
cdr3_aa: CASRGAVRDGYTF
cdr3_nt: TGTGCCAGCAGGGGGGCGGTCAGGGATGGCTACACCTTC

d_call: .
v_call: TRBV2
j_call: TRBJ1-3
clone_size: once
cdr3_aa: CASSGQGNTIYF
cdr3_nt: TGTGCCAGCAGCGGACAGGGAAACACCATATATTTT

d_call: TRBD1
v_call: TRBV30
j_call: TRBJ2-3
clone_size: .
cdr3_aa: CAWSARQGKYTDTQYF
cdr3_nt: TGTGCCTGGAGTGCCCGACAGGGAAAATACACAGATACGCAGTATTTT

d_call: .
v_call: TRBV9
j_call: TRBJ2-1
clone_size: .
cdr3_aa: CASSHPRNEQFF
cdr3_nt: TGTGCCAGCAGCCATCCCCGGAATGAGCAGTTCTTC

d_call: TRBD1
v_call: TRBV6-1
j_call: TRBJ2-5
clone_size: once
cdr3_aa: CASSYRGQETQYF
cdr3_nt: TGTGCCAGCAGCTACAGGGGACAAGAGACCCAGTACTTC

d_call: TRBD1
v_call: TRBV29-1
j_call: TRBJ1-2
clone_size: once
cdr3_aa: CSVSTGQGNYGYTF
cdr3_nt: TGCAGCGTCTCCACCGGACAGGGTAACTATGGCTACACCTTC

d_call: TRBD1
v_call: TRBV29-1
j_call: TRBJ2-7
clone_size: .
cdr3_aa: CSVQGAYHYEQYF
cdr3_nt: TGCAGCGTACAGGGGGCCTACCATTACGAGCAGTACTTC

d_call: .
v_call: TRBV27
j_call: TRBJ1-5
clone_size: .
cdr3_aa: CASSLFGDQPQHF
cdr3_nt: TGTGCCAGCAGTTTATTTGGAGATCAGCCCCAGCATTTT

d_call: .
v_call: TRBV7-2
j_call: TRBJ1-1
clone_size: .
cdr3_aa: CASSWGGKKAFF
cdr3_nt: TGTGCCAGCAGCTGGGGCGGGAAGAAAGCTTTCTTT

d_call: TRBD2
v_call: TRBV7-2
j_call: TRBJ2-3
clone_size: many
cdr3_aa: CASSLIAGAYTDTQYF
cdr3_nt: TGTGCCAGCAGCTTAATCGCGGGAGCCTACACAGATACGCAGTATTTT

d_call: TRBD2
v_call: TRBV4-1
j_call: TRBJ2-7
clone_size: .
cdr3_aa: CASRREGTGEQYF
cdr3_nt: TGCGCCAGCAGGCGGGAGGGAACCGGGGAGCAGTACTTC

d_call: TRBD2
v_call: TRBV2
j_call: TRBJ2-7
clone_size: .
cdr3_aa: CASSESGEGYEQYF
cdr3_nt: TGTGCCAGCAGTGAATCGGGGGAGGGCTACGAGCAGTACTTC

d_call: TRBD1
v_call: TRBV29-1
j_call: TRBJ2-1
clone_size: once
cdr3_aa: CSDRTGSNEQFF
cdr3_nt: TGCAGCGACAGGACAGGTTCCAATGAGCAGTTCTTC

d_call: TRBD2
v_call: TRBV4-3
j_call: TRBJ2-3
clone_size: .
cdr3_aa: CASSLGGTSGTDTQYF
cdr3_nt: TGCGCCAGCAGCCTGGGGGGGACTAGCGGCACAGATACGCAGTATTTT

d_call: TRBD1
v_call: TRBV7-8
j_call: TRBJ2-7
clone_size: .
cdr3_aa: CASSLGDRDYEQYF
cdr3_nt: TGTGCCAGCAGCTTAGGAGACAGGGACTACGAGCAGTACTTC

d_call: .
v_call: TRBV10-3
j_call: TRBJ1-5
clone_size: few
cdr3_aa: CAISVQGNQPQHF
cdr3_nt: TGTGCCATCAGTGTTCAGGGAAATCAGCCCCAGCATTTT

d_call: TRBD2
v_call: TRBV27
j_call: TRBJ2-7
clone_size: .
cdr3_aa: CASIGLAGVNEQYF
cdr3_nt: TGTGCCAGCATCGGACTAGCGGGAGTAAACGAGCAGTACTTC

d_call: TRBD1
v_call: TRBV6-5
j_call: TRBJ2-1
clone_size: .
cdr3_aa: CASSQGQANEQFF
cdr3_nt: TGTGCCAGCAGTCAAGGACAGGCGAATGAGCAGTTCTTC

d_call: .
v_call: TRBV19
j_call: TRBJ2-7
clone_size: .
cdr3_aa: CASSPGTITYEQYF
cdr3_nt: TGTGCCAGTAGCCCTGGGACAATCACCTACGAGCAGTACTTC

d_call: TRBD1
v_call: TRBV30
j_call: TRBJ1-1
clone_size: .
cdr3_aa: CAWSEGGKWGAFF
cdr3_nt: TGTGCCTGGAGTGAAGGGGGCAAGTGGGGAGCTTTCTTT

d_call: TRBD1
v_call: TRBV5-1
j_call: TRBJ1-2
clone_size: .
cdr3_aa: CASSSGQGGYGYTF
cdr3_nt: TGCGCCAGCAGCTCAGGACAGGGAGGCTATGGCTACACCTTC

d_call: TRBD1
v_call: TRBV30
j_call: TRBJ1-4
clone_size: .
cdr3_aa: CAWGTTGNNEKLFF
cdr3_nt: TGTGCCTGGGGTACGACAGGGAATAATGAAAAACTGTTTTTT

d_call: .
v_call: TRBV7-9
j_call: TRBJ1-5
clone_size: .
cdr3_aa: CASSPGGGKGQPQHF
cdr3_nt: TGTGCCAGCAGCCCGGGGGGGGGCAAAGGTCAGCCCCAGCATTTT

d_call: TRBD1
v_call: TRBV7-2
j_call: TRBJ2-5
clone_size: once
cdr3_aa: CASSLNSDRGRETQYF
cdr3_nt: TGTGCCAGCAGCTTAAATTCTGACAGGGGGCGGGAGACCCAGTACTTC